This record covers a single T cell receptor beta chain. Its antigen is not known. A much bigger clone sits one base away, suggesting this may be a read error. Bulk tumor genomic DNA, about 570 ng per sample, was the template. Spaced far apart, several biopsies were taken from each primary tumor during surgery. The patients were newly diagnosed with non-small cell lung cancer, had not been treated, and had curative surgery. Patients newly diagnosed with non-small cell lung cancer and having curative-intent surgery served as donors. Multiplex PCR amplified the TCR beta CDR3 region. Its first round ran for roughly 9 cycles with 32 V and 13 J primers. TCRdb ran MiXCR on the multiplex PCR reads and lists one entry per CDR3 protein. The table has around 29,000 distinct CDR3 sequences, around 30% seen once. The data derive from a study of immune heterogeneity within non-small cell lung tumors. Overall study: The tumor set comprised a handful of squamous cell carcinomas and around eleven non-squamous carcinomas (plus 1 not otherwise specified).

CDR3 length: 14 amino acids. Looked up from germline, CDR1 is SGHTA and CDR2 is FQGTGA. Broader study findings: Recurrence of identical dominant CDR3 beta clonotypes was observed across intrapatient tumor sites, concomitant with site-unique high-frequency clones. For local T-cell clonality, the correlation with local tumor mutational burden was moderate but significant (R roughly 0.34).

The sample comprised lung tumor tissue. The TCR was taken from a man in his forties with non-small cell lung cancer. The rearrangement links TRBV7-3 to TRBJ2-1; perhaps TRBD2 as D (5 bases). CDR3 region: CVSSRTASYNEQFF. The CDR3 nucleotides read TGTGTCAGCAGCCGGACTGCCTCCTACAATGAGCAGTTCTTC.